These 19 T cell receptor beta chains were sequenced from one sample in a study of OX40 agonist ivuxolimab in advanced cancers. The method was immunoSEQ multiplex PCR; TCRdb's version includes in-frame clones alone and lacks a portion of them. The sample holds about 70,000 clones, approximately 87% seen once. The source was CD4+ or CD8+ T cells sorted from blood, collected in a trial of the OX40 agonist ivuxolimab. The receptors come from an adult with an advanced solid tumor such as melanoma, head and neck, liver or kidney cancer.

Notes on this clone: Other DNA sequences from this sample encode an identical CDR3 as well. The chain is built from TRBV18 and TRBJ2-5; D call uncertain. Germline V gene lookup returns CDR1 KGHSH and CDR2 LQKENI. The V and J ends lost 0 bases and 4 bases respectively, with 3 bases between them. There are 12 residues in the CDR3. CDR3 in DNA: TGTGCCAGCTCACCACCTACAGAGACCCAGTACTTC. It translates to CASSPPTETQYF.

The rearrangement uses TRBV19 and TRBJ1-2, with D possibly TRBD1 on 6 matching bases. Germline V gene sequence: CDR1 LNHDA, CDR2 SQIVND (reference sequence). This CDR3 spans 17 amino acids. V was clipped by 1 base and J by 5 bases, with 20 bases between them. The CDR3 region has the DNA TGTGCCAGTAGTATAGTATCCGGGACACGGCTTCGATATGGCTACACCTTC. Translating it yields CASSIVSGTRLRYGYTF.

The rearrangement joins TRBV7-8 to TRBJ2-7; perhaps D is TRBD1 or TRBD2 (5 bases each). The ends were cut back, 5 bases at V and 3 bases at J, with 20 bases in the middle. The CDR3 extends over 16 amino acids. CDR1 and CDR2 (germline): SGHVS, FQNEAQ. CDR3 amino acids: CASSHGGISEGYEQYF. The DNA for the CDR3 is TGTGCCAGCAGCCATGGGGGAATCTCAGAGGGCTACGAGCAGTACTTC.

This chain joins TRBV5-1 and TRBJ2-3; D gene uncertain. The CDR3 consists of 12 residues. V was trimmed by 0 bases and J by 4 bases, leaving 3 bases between them. In germline, CDR1 is SGHRS, CDR2 YFSETQ. The CDR3 coding sequence is TGCGCCAGCAGCTTGGCCCCAGATACGCAGTATTTT. The encoded protein is CASSLAPDTQYF.

The rearrangement uses TRBV4-2 and TRBJ1-2; tentative D call: TRBD1 (6 bases). The germline V gene has CDR1 LGHNA and CDR2 YNFKEQ. V was clipped by 2 bases and J by 7 bases, with 20 bases between them. The CDR3 is 16 residues long. CDR3: CASSQNWDTDYGGYTF. The CDR3 nucleotides are TGTGCCAGCAGCCAAAATTGGGACACGGATTACGGTGGCTACACCTTC.

The rearrangement links TRBV7-2 to TRBJ2-1; the D is unclear. V gave up 3 bases and J gave up 10 bases, with 7 bases separating them. The CDR3 sequence is 11 residues long. The V gene's germline CDR1 is SGHTA and CDR2 FQGNSA. CDR3 sequence (DNA): TGTGCCAGCAGCTTGGCGGTGGAGCAGTTCTTC. Encoded protein: CASSLAVEQFF.

This chain links TRBV5-4 with TRBJ1-1; 8 bases align to TRBD1. Germline V lookup: CDR1 SGHNT, CDR2 YYREEE (reference sequence). There are 15 residues in the CDR3. Losses at the gene ends were 2 bases for V and 4 bases for J; bases not matched to a gene: 7. In DNA form, the CDR3 reads TGTGCCAGCAGCTTAAGCAGGGGGCTGGGCACTGAAGCTTTCTTT. Protein product: CASSLSRGLGTEAFF.

The V call is TRBV18, the J call TRBJ1-2; D might be TRBD1 (5 bases). This CDR3 comprises 16 residues. V lost 4 bases, J lost 4 bases, and 19 bases lay in between. Germline V gene lookup returns CDR1 KGHSH and CDR2 LQKENI. CDR3 nucleotides: TGTGCCAGCTCACTCGGATCGGGACGTTTGACCTATGGCTACACCTTC. Protein sequence: CASSLGSGRLTYGYTF.

This chain links TRBV28 with TRBJ1-6; D unresolved. Germline CDR1 MDHEN, CDR2 SYDVKM. This CDR3 has 13 residues. Between the trimmed V and J ends, which lost 3 bases and 10 bases, there was a span of 10 bases. The CDR3 DNA reads TGTGCCAGCAGTTTCCGGGTGGGCTCACCCCTCCACTTT. It codes for CASSFRVGSPLHF.

This clone was picked up one time. The gene calls are TRBV7-2 and TRBJ1-5; D is ambiguous. Germline CDR1 is SGHTA and CDR2 is FQGNSA. The V and J ends lost 5 bases and 7 bases respectively, with 12 bases between them. CDR3 size: 13 residues. The CDR3 nucleotides are TGTGCCAGCAGCCCTCGGGCCGAACAGCCCCAGCATTTT. Its protein is CASSPRAEQPQHF. Filled out from reference TRBV7-2 and TRBJ1-5, the complete variable domain reads GAGVSQSPSNKVTEKGKDVELRCDPISGHTALYWYRQSLGQGLEFLIYFQGNSAPDKSGLPSDRFSAERTGGSVSTLTIQRTQQEDSAVYLCASSPRAEQPQHFGDGTRLSIL.

J is TRBJ1-1 and V is TRBV10-3; weak D call: TRBD1 (5 bases). Germline CDR1 ENHRY, CDR2 SYGVKD. Trimming took 3 bases from V and 3 from J, leaving 11 bases between them. The CDR3 contains 14 residues. CDR3 residues: CAISDRGTDTEAFF. In nucleotides, the CDR3 is TGTGCCATCAGTGATCGGGGGACGGACACTGAAGCTTTCTTT.

The chain links TRBV2 to TRBJ2-7; a weak D match, TRBD1 (6 bases). V dropped 5 bases and J dropped 7 bases, with 12 bases sitting between them. The CDR3 is 12 residues long. Germline loops: CDR1 SNHLY, CDR2 FYNNEI. The CDR3 region is CASSTRDTEQYF. The DNA of the CDR3 is TGTGCCAGCAGTACCCGGGACACAGAGCAGTACTTC.

V and J are TRBV18 and TRBJ2-1; 7 nucleotides align to TRBD2. CDR1 and CDR2 (germline): KGHSH, LQKENI. The CDR3 has 16 residues. Trimming took 1 base from V and 0 from J; bases not matched to a gene: 3. The CDR3 sequence is CASSPQRGRSYNEQFF. The CDR3 coding sequence is TGTGCCAGCTCACCACAGCGGGGACGCTCCTACAATGAGCAGTTCTTC.

The chain is built from TRBV7-2 and TRBJ2-3; 7 bases map to TRBD2. Germline trimming cut 4 bases from V and 8 bases from J; bases unmatched to any gene: 12. Germline CDR1 SGHTA, CDR2 FQGNSA. The CDR3 length is 15 residues. The CDR3 sequence is CASSSRPLLATTQYF. CDR3 sequence (DNA): TGTGCCAGCAGCTCCCGCCCGCTACTAGCGACTACGCAGTATTTT.

The chain combines TRBV7-2 with TRBJ1-2; a weak D match, TRBD1 (6 bases). The CDR3 extends over 12 amino acids. Between the trimmed V and J ends, which lost 5 bases and 8 bases, there was a span of 12 bases. Germline CDR1 reads SGHTA; CDR2 reads FQGNSA. DNA of the CDR3: TGTGCCAGCAGCCTAATAGACAGGGGCTACACCTTC. Its translation: CASSLIDRGYTF.

The chain is built from TRBV7-6 and TRBJ1-2; 7 bases fit TRBD1. Trimming took 4 bases from V and 8 from J; bases not matched to a gene: 7. The CDR3 loop spans 13 amino acids. Germline CDR1 is SGHVS and CDR2 is FNYEAQ. CDR3: CASSWGDSRGYTF. The CDR3 DNA follows: TGTGCCAGCAGCTGGGGGGACAGTCGGGGCTACACCTTC. The full variable domain, rest sourced from reference TRBV7-6 and TRBJ1-2, is GAGVSQSPRYKVTKRGQDVALRCDPISGHVSLYWYRQALGQGPEFLTYFNYEAQQDKSGLPNDRFSAERPEGSISTLTIQRTEQRDSAMYRCASSWGDSRGYTFGSGTRLTVV.

This rearrangement joins TRBV27 to TRBJ2-2; unclear D gene. Germline CDR1 and CDR2: MNHEY and SMNVEV (reference sequence). The CDR3 spans 15 residues. The V and J ends lost 5 bases and 4 bases respectively, with 14 bases between them. In DNA, the CDR3 is TGTGCCAGCAGTCCGTTGGCGGTTATCACCGGGGAGCTGTTTTTT. It specifies CASSPLAVITGELFF.

This chain joins TRBV28 and TRBJ2-1; D remains ambiguous. Germline values: CDR1 MDHEN, CDR2 SYDVKM. Trimming removed 3 bases at V and 5 bases at J, with 14 bases between. The CDR3 extends over 15 amino acids. This CDR3 is CASSLSVWVHNEQFF. Here the CDR3 DNA reads TGTGCCAGCAGTTTGTCTGTCTGGGTCCACAATGAGCAGTTCTTC.

The rearrangement links TRBV21-1 to TRBJ1-2. TRBV21-1 is a pseudogene. This CDR3 is built from 14 residues. For the CDR3, the DNA is TGTGCCAGCAGCAAAGCTAAACCGACCTATGGCTACACCTTC. Its translation is CASSKAKPTYGYTF.